What follows describes a single T cell receptor beta chain. The sample originates from a study of cytomegalovirus exposure and HLA in healthy donors. A multiplex PCR was run with 60 Vbeta primers and 13 Jbeta primers. The repertoire was sequenced with immunoSEQ multiplex PCR; TCRdb's copy has only in-frame clones and lacks some. The sample includes roughly 100,000 clones, about 75% of them seen just once. Germline V CDR1 and CDR2: SGHAT, FQNNGV. This CDR3 has 14 amino acids. The V end lost 5 bases, the J end lost 5 bases, and 15 bases lay between the germline ends. The chain combines TRBV11-2 with TRBJ2-5; the D gene is possibly TRBD2 (6 bases). What was sequenced was PBMCs. This receptor was identified in a man in his 60s in good health and CMV-seropositive. The CDR3: CASSLGPRGETQYF. DNA for the CDR3: TGTGCCAGCAGCCTGGGTCCCCGGGGGGAGACCCAGTACTTC.